The sequence of this TCR beta chain was determined in a study of shared clonotypes between healthy human individuals. This CDR3 comprises 15 residues. V lost 5 bases and J lost 8, with 22 bases in between. CDR1 and CDR2 from the germline V gene are SGDLS and YYNGEE. Original methodology: Without quality scores, immunoSEQ junctional reads could not be filtered like full-length reads. Only in-frame clones appear in the TCRdb table, and some are missing; sequencing was by immunoSEQ multiplex PCR. Clonal size and the V and J genes are those of that table, whereas D and trimming came from the DNA. Of 400,000 to 600,000 clones listed, about 76% are singletons. Turning to this clone: Its antigen remains unknown.

Nashville, Tennessee was home to all donors, each a Caucasian adult. It was tens of millions of PBMCs that unsorted samples used for genomic DNA. Overall study results and limits: Donor clonotype sharing was expected to depend on sequencing depth.

Sequenced material: PBMCs. This sequence originates from a woman aged 40 to 50 in good health. Some clones in this sample may be carry-over from other donors' samples. The chain has TRBV9 and TRBJ1-1; D call uncertain. CDR3 amino acids: CASSATVNAGVEAFF. The CDR3 nucleotides are TGTGCCAGCAGTGCTACAGTTAATGCGGGCGTAGAAGCTTTCTTT. The whole variable domain, filled in from reference TRBV9 and TRBJ1-1, reads DSGVTQTPKHLITATGQRVTLRCSPRSGDLSVYWYQQSLDQGLQFLIQYYNGEERAKGNILERFSAQQFPDLHSELNLSSLELGDSALYFCASSATVNAGVEAFFGQGTRLTVV.